This is a list of T cell receptor beta chains from one sample in a study of Ad26.COV2.S vaccination and SARS-CoV-2 variants. The data were produced by immunoSEQ multiplex PCR, yet TCRdb's version contains in-frame clones alone and is incomplete. This table has 440,000 or so clones, nearly 90% appearing once. Material: peripheral blood, obtained in a trial of Ad26.COV2.S vaccine versus placebo. The receptors were gathered from a person aged 18 to 59 who received the Ad26.COV2.S COVID-19 vaccine or a placebo. Each CDR3 is given with its conserved first and last residue. A D gene is named only where the DNA matches it firmly. Clone sizes are given selectively: once, few, many, or a class where the clone is expanded.

CDR3aa: CASSQADRGPVETQYF
CDR3nt: TGTGCCAGCAGCCAAGCGGACAGGGGGCCGGTCGAGACCCAGTACTTC
v_gene: TRBV3-1/TRBV3-2
d_gene: TRBD1
abundance: -
j_gene: TRBJ2-5

CDR3aa: CSVVGNTGELFF
CDR3nt: TGCAGCGTTGTAGGGAACACCGGGGAGCTGTTTTTT
v_gene: TRBV29-1
d_gene: -
abundance: -
j_gene: TRBJ2-2

CDR3aa: CASKGQGGTLAKNIQYF
CDR3nt: TGTGCCAGCAAAGGGCAGGGCGGAACCCTAGCCAAAAACATTCAGTACTTC
v_gene: TRBV11-3
d_gene: -
abundance: -
j_gene: TRBJ2-4

CDR3aa: CSAQPSGGTGNIQYF
CDR3nt: TGCAGCGCCCAACCTTCCGGGGGAACGGGAAACATTCAGTACTTC
v_gene: TRBV29-1
d_gene: -
abundance: once
j_gene: TRBJ2-4

CDR3aa: CAISEVERQKAFF
CDR3nt: TGTGCCATCAGTGAAGTCGAGCGGCAAAAGGCTTTCTTT
v_gene: TRBV10-3
d_gene: -
abundance: -
j_gene: TRBJ1-1

CDR3aa: CASSEVGGYTDTQYF
CDR3nt: TGTGCCAGCAGTGAGGTCGGCGGGTACACAGATACGCAGTATTTT
v_gene: TRBV2
d_gene: -
abundance: -
j_gene: TRBJ2-3

CDR3aa: CASSDRTVQGNNQPQHF
CDR3nt: TGTGCCAGCAGTGACCGCACTGTACAGGGGAACAATCAGCCCCAGCATTTT
v_gene: TRBV2
d_gene: TRBD1
abundance: once
j_gene: TRBJ1-5

CDR3aa: CAISEGGARKEGGELFF
CDR3nt: TGTGCCATCAGTGAAGGCGGGGCACGAAAGGAGGGCGGGGAGCTGTTTTTT
v_gene: TRBV10-3
d_gene: -
abundance: -
j_gene: TRBJ2-2

CDR3aa: CSVEAPQGRHF
CDR3nt: TGCAGCGTTGAAGCCCCCCAGGGTCGGCATTTT
v_gene: TRBV29-1
d_gene: -
abundance: -
j_gene: TRBJ1-5

CDR3aa: CASSIDQRYEQYF
CDR3nt: TGTGCCAGTAGTATAGATCAGCGCTACGAGCAGTACTTC
v_gene: TRBV19
d_gene: -
abundance: -
j_gene: TRBJ2-7

CDR3aa: CASSLKLAGGPSEQFF
CDR3nt: TGTGCCAGCAGTTTAAAACTAGCGGGAGGGCCGAGTGAGCAGTTCTTC
v_gene: TRBV28
d_gene: TRBD2
abundance: -
j_gene: TRBJ2-1

CDR3aa: CASSFGMNTEAFF
CDR3nt: TGTGCCAGCAGCTTTGGGATGAACACTGAAGCTTTCTTT
v_gene: TRBV7-3
d_gene: -
abundance: -
j_gene: TRBJ1-1

CDR3aa: CASSPWAINTGELFF
CDR3nt: TGTGCCAGCAGCCCGTGGGCTATTAACACCGGGGAGCTGTTTTTT
v_gene: TRBV3-1/TRBV3-2
d_gene: -
abundance: -
j_gene: TRBJ2-2

CDR3aa: CASSQAWGDYGYTF
CDR3nt: TGCGCCAGCAGCCAAGCTTGGGGTGACTATGGCTACACCTTC
v_gene: TRBV4-1
d_gene: -
abundance: -
j_gene: TRBJ1-2

CDR3aa: CASSVEARETQYF
CDR3nt: TGTGCCAGCAGCGTAGAGGCCAGGGAGACCCAGTACTTC
v_gene: TRBV9
d_gene: -
abundance: -
j_gene: TRBJ2-5

CDR3aa: CASSPVKDNSPLHF
CDR3nt: TGTGCCAGCTCACCAGTCAAGGACAATTCACCCCTCCACTTT
v_gene: TRBV18
d_gene: -
abundance: -
j_gene: TRBJ1-6

CDR3aa: CASSPREGGYEQYF
CDR3nt: TGTGCCAGCAGCCCCCGGGAAGGGGGCTACGAGCAGTACTTC
v_gene: TRBV5-4
d_gene: -
abundance: -
j_gene: TRBJ2-7

CDR3aa: CASSPSPGRSYNEQFF
CDR3nt: TGTGCCAGCAGCCCATCCCCCGGACGCTCCTACAATGAGCAGTTCTTC
v_gene: TRBV14
d_gene: -
abundance: once
j_gene: TRBJ2-1

CDR3aa: CASSPGTSGTDTQYF
CDR3nt: TGTGCCAGCAGCCCCGGGACTAGCGGAACAGATACGCAGTATTTT
v_gene: TRBV3-1/TRBV3-2
d_gene: TRBD2
abundance: -
j_gene: TRBJ2-3

CDR3aa: CASKADRGLKTLHF
CDR3nt: TGTGCCAGCAAAGCGGACAGGGGGCTTAAGACCCTCCACTTT
v_gene: TRBV6-5
d_gene: TRBD1
abundance: -
j_gene: TRBJ1-6

CDR3aa: CASSVGQGGEAFF
CDR3nt: TGTGCCAGCAGCGTAGGGCAGGGTGGTGAAGCTTTCTTT
v_gene: TRBV9
d_gene: -
abundance: -
j_gene: TRBJ1-1